One sample yielded the 23 T cell receptor beta chains listed below, sequenced in a study of cytomegalovirus exposure and HLA in healthy donors. Vbeta (60) and Jbeta (13) primers were used in the PCR. Data came from immunoSEQ multiplex PCR; TCRdb stores just in-frame clones and leaves some out. This sample has 250,000 to 350,000 clones; about nine tenths occur once, and the top ten carry less than 4.5%. Sequences were obtained from PBMCs. The receptors shown here come from a man aged 35 to 55 in good health and CMV-seropositive.

The gene calls are TRBV5-1 and TRBJ1-3, with 9 bases aligning to TRBD1. CDR1 and CDR2 from the germline V gene are SGHRS and YFSETQ. With 4 bases clipped from V and 0 bases from J, the junction kept 8 bases outside the gene matches. CDR3 length equals 17 residues. This chain's CDR3 is CASSQWTGDHSGNTIYF. As DNA, the CDR3 is TGCGCCAGCAGCCAATGGACAGGGGACCACTCTGGAAACACCATATATTTT.

V gene TRBV11-2 combines with J gene TRBJ2-1; D perhaps matches TRBD1 (5 bases). The CDR3 is 13 amino acids. Trimming took off 5 bases at V and 6 bases at J, with 11 bases between the two ends. Germline assignment: CDR1 SGHAT and CDR2 FQNNGV. Here the CDR3 reads CASSPSRVNEQFF. In DNA form, the CDR3 reads TGTGCCAGCAGCCCAAGCAGGGTCAATGAGCAGTTCTTC.

This chain links TRBV15 with TRBJ2-3, with D perhaps TRBD2 (5 bases). V was shortened by 5 bases and J by 4 bases, with 16 bases between the two germline ends. From germline, CDR1 is LNHNV and CDR2 YYDKDF (reference sequence). CDR3 length: 15 amino acids. The CDR3: CATSQRTARPDTQYF. The CDR3 DNA reads TGTGCCACCAGCCAACGGACTGCAAGGCCAGATACGCAGTATTTT.

This sequence joins TRBV27 and TRBJ2-1, with a weak D call TRBD2 (6 bases). Germline CDR1 reads MNHEY; CDR2 reads SMNVEV (reference sequence). This CDR3 has 12 residues. V lost 5 bases, J lost 10 bases, and 12 bases lay in between. CDR3 bases: TGTGCCAGCAGTCTCCACGGGAGAGAGCAGTTCTTC. Its translation: CASSLHGREQFF.

This clone is a singleton in its sample. This chain links TRBV6-5 with TRBJ1-5, with 9 positions matching TRBD1. The CDR3 has 15 residues. Germline CDR1 reads MNHEY; CDR2 reads SVGAGI. With 3 bases clipped from V and 6 bases from J, the junction kept 6 bases outside the gene matches. The DNA of the CDR3 is TGTGCCAGCAGTTATCACCGGACAGGGGCTCAGCCCCAGCATTTT. Amino acid sequence: CASSYHRTGAQPQHF.

This clone appeared a single time. This chain connects TRBV19 to TRBJ2-7, with TRBD2 identical over 9 bases. Trimming removed 5 bases from V and 3 bases from J; junction bases left unmatched: 8. The CDR3 consists of 15 residues. Germline values: CDR1 LNHDA, CDR2 SQIVND (reference sequence). For the CDR3, the DNA is TGTGCCAGTAGTCCGAGCGGGAGGACCCTCTACGAGCAGTACTTC. Its protein is CASSPSGRTLYEQYF.

This chain links TRBV5-1 with TRBJ2-1; 12 positions match TRBD1. This CDR3 has 15 amino acids. J was trimmed by 6 bases and V by 4 bases; bases with no gene match: 5. CDR1 is SGHRS and CDR2 is YFSETQ in the germline V gene. The CDR3 spells CASSGGQGATNEQFF. In DNA, the CDR3 is TGCGCCAGCAGCGGGGGACAGGGGGCGACCAATGAGCAGTTCTTC.

The CDR3 here is CASSPLLAGEAYEQYF. The CDR3 coding sequence is TGTGCCAGCAGTCCTCTACTAGCGGGAGAGGCCTACGAGCAGTACTTC. This rearrangement joins TRBV27 to TRBJ2-5; 11 nucleotides match TRBD2. Matching the DNA end better, TRBJ2-7 makes the J call doubtful. CDR1 MNHEY and CDR2 SMNVEV come from the germline V gene (reference sequence). The CDR3 totals 16 residues.

The chain links TRBV2 to TRBJ2-1, with 9 positions matching TRBD1. CDR3 length: 13 residues. Losses at the gene ends were 8 bases for V and 9 bases for J; bases not matched to a gene: 8. Germline loops: CDR1 SNHLY, CDR2 FYNNEI. The CDR3 region has the DNA TGTGCCAGCGACCCGGGACAGGGAAGTGAGCAGTTCTTC. Protein sequence: CASDPGQGSEQFF.

Only one count was recorded for this clone. V and J are TRBV20-1 and TRBJ2-1; TRBD1 agrees at 7 bases. Per germline, CDR1 DFQATT and CDR2 SNEGSKA (reference sequence). CDR3 size: 10 residues. CDR3 amino acids: CRGTGDEQFF. The CDR3 DNA reads TGCAGGGGTACAGGGGATGAGCAGTTCTTC.

Remarks on this clone: The junction shows a germline mismatch at one end, possibly a read error. V and J are TRBV6-5 and TRBJ1-1; TRBD1 matches at 7 bases. The CDR3 runs to 14 residues. Germline-derived CDR1 and CDR2 are MNHEY and SVGAGI. CDR3 amino acids: CVSSYEQGSTEAFF. CDR3 nucleotides: TGTGTCAGCAGTTACGAACAGGGGTCCACTGAAGCTTTCTTT.

The chain couples TRBV19 to TRBJ2-3; D unresolved. V gave up 5 bases and J gave up 2 bases, with 11 bases separating them. Germline-derived CDR1 and CDR2 are LNHDA and SQIVND (reference sequence). CDR3 length equals 14 residues. This chain's CDR3 is CASSLALSTDTQYF. The CDR3 DNA reads as TGTGCCAGTAGTCTGGCCCTGTCCACAGATACGCAGTATTTT.

As to this clone: A junction end diverges from the germline sequence, so it may reflect a read error. This chain joins TRBV7-9 and TRBJ1-1, with D possibly being TRBD1 (5 bases). Germline V gives CDR1 SEHNR, CDR2 FQNEAQ (reference sequence). The CDR3 contains 15 residues. The CDR3 sequence is CSSSLGEYPDTEAFF. The DNA of the CDR3 is TGTTCCAGCAGCTTAGGGGAGTATCCCGACACTGAAGCTTTCTTT.

This clone was recorded a few times. The V and J genes are TRBV6-6 and TRBJ1-1, with 11 bases identical to TRBD1. The CDR3 contains 13 residues. Per germline, CDR1 MNHNY and CDR2 SVGAGI (reference sequence). With 4 bases clipped from V and 7 bases from J, the junction kept 2 bases outside the gene matches. The CDR3: CASSWTGGLEAFF. As DNA, the CDR3 is TGTGCCAGCAGTTGGACAGGGGGCCTTGAAGCTTTCTTT.

The chain carries TRBV4-2 and TRBJ2-5; maybe TRBD1 (6 bases). V was trimmed by 3 bases and J by 1 base, leaving 15 bases between them. Looked up from germline, CDR1 is LGHNA and CDR2 is YNFKEQ. This CDR3 spans 16 amino acids. CDR3 amino acids: CASSQNPGHRQETQYF. The CDR3 DNA is TGTGCCAGCAGCCAGAACCCGGGACACCGCCAAGAGACCCAGTACTTC.

The chain carries TRBV12-1 and TRBJ2-7; the D segment call TRBD2 is taken from the table without a DNA check. TRBV12-1 is a listed pseudogene. This CDR3 is 15 amino acids long. The CDR3 loop is CASSPRTSGTYEQYF. The CDR3 region has the DNA TGTGCCAGCAGCCCTCGGACTAGCGGTACCTACGAGCAGTACTTC.

This clone came up once. The rearrangement uses TRBV7-9 and TRBJ1-2; 7 bases match TRBD1. CDR3 length equals 15 residues. Germline V lookup: CDR1 SEHNR, CDR2 FQNEAQ (reference sequence). Losses at the gene ends were 5 bases for V and 4 bases for J; bases not matched to a gene: 10. DNA for the CDR3: TGTGCCAGCAGCCCGGGGACAGATCTTCCCTATGGCTACACCTTC. Residues: CASSPGTDLPYGYTF.

The chain is built from TRBV21-1 and TRBJ2-1; TRBD2 is the table's D call and was not checked against the DNA. TRBV21-1 is classified as a pseudogene. CDR3 length: 14 residues. The CDR3 DNA is TGTGCCAGCAAAGGGAGCGGGGCCGTCAATGAGCAGTTCTTC. Translated: CASKGSGAVNEQFF.

J is TRBJ2-4 and V is TRBV7-2; 10 bases agree with TRBD2. The CDR3 totals 19 residues. Germline CDR1 and CDR2: SGHTA and FQGNSA. J was trimmed by 0 bases and V by 1 base; bases with no gene match: 9. The CDR3 nucleotides are TGTGCCAGCAGCTTAGGTGCTAGCGGGAGCCTACTAGCCAAAAACATTCAGTACTTC. Protein: CASSLGASGSLLAKNIQYF.

The chain combines TRBV7-2 with TRBJ2-1, with a tentative D call TRBD1 (5 bases). The germline V gene encodes CDR1 SGHTA and CDR2 FQGNSA. V lost 5 bases and J 0 bases, leaving 14 bases between the germline ends. The CDR3 has 16 residues. CDR3 sequence (DNA): TGTGCCAGCAGCGGAACAGGATATAGCTCCTACAATGAGCAGTTCTTC. It yields the protein CASSGTGYSSYNEQFF. Looking up the rest from reference TRBV7-2 and TRBJ2-1 gives the full variable domain: GAGVSQSPSNKVTEKGKDVELRCDPISGHTALYWYRQSLGQGLEFLIYFQGNSAPDKSGLPSDRFSAERTGGSVSTLTIQRTQQEDSAVYLCASSGTGYSSYNEQFFGPGTRLTVL.

The CDR3 loop reads CASSSGVKGSAEAFF. The CDR3 nucleotides are TGTGCCAGCAGCTCCGGGGTGAAAGGGTCCGCTGAAGCTTTCTTT. V is TRBV7-6 and J is TRBJ1-1, with D unclear. Germline CDR1 is SGHVS and CDR2 is FNYEAQ. The CDR3 consists of 15 residues. The V end was cut by 4 bases, the J end by 6 bases, with 18 bases between.

The V gene is TRBV7-9, the J gene TRBJ1-2; TRBD1 agrees at 7 bases. Trimming took 5 bases from V and 6 from J; bases not matched to a gene: 6. This CDR3 has 13 amino acids. Looked up from germline, CDR1 is SEHNR and CDR2 is FQNEAQ (reference sequence). This CDR3 is CASSQGVSDGYTF. The CDR3 DNA is TGTGCCAGCAGCCAGGGGGTTTCGGATGGCTACACCTTC.

This clone was found a few times. The V gene is TRBV5-1, the J gene TRBJ1-1; 7 nucleotides agree with TRBD1. CDR3 length: 14 residues. The germline gives CDR1 SGHRS, CDR2 YFSETQ. Trimming took 0 bases from V and 5 from J; bases not matched to a gene: 4. CDR3 loop: CASSLETGITEAFF. The CDR3 nucleotides read TGCGCCAGCAGCTTGGAGACAGGGATTACTGAAGCTTTCTTT.